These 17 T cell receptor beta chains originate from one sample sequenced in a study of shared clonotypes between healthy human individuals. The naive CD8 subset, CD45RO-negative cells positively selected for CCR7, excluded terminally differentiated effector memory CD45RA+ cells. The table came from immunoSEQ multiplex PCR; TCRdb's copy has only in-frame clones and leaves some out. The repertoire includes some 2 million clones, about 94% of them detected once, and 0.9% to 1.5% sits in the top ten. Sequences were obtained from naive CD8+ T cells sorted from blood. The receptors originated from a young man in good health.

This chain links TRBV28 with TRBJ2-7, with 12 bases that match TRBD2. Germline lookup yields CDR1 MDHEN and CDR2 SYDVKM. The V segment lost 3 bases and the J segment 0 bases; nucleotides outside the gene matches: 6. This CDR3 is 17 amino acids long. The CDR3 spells CASSLASGGASSYEQYF. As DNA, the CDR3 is TGTGCCAGCAGTTTGGCTAGCGGGGGGGCTAGCTCCTACGAGCAGTACTTC.

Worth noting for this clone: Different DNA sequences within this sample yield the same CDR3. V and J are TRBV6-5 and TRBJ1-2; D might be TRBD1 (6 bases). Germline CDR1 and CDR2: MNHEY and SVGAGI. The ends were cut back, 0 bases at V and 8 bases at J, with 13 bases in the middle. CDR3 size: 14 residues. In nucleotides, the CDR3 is TGTGCCAGCAGTTACTCCGAGGGGGTTGGGGGCTACACCTTC. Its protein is CASSYSEGVGGYTF.

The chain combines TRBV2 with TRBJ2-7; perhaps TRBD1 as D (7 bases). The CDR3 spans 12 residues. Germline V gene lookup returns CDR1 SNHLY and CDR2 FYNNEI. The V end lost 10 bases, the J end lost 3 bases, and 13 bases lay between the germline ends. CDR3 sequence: CATNRGGYEQYF. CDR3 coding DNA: TGTGCCACCAACAGGGGAGGCTACGAGCAGTACTTC.

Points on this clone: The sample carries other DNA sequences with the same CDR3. CDR3 region: CASSPSGDTQYF. The CDR3, as DNA: TGCGCCAGCAGCCCATCGGGGGATACGCAGTATTTT. The J gene is TRBJ2-3, the V gene TRBV4-1, with a weak D call TRBD2 (5 bases). There are 12 residues in the CDR3. Trimming left V 4 bases short and J 6 bases short, with 8 bases between. In germline, CDR1 is MGHRA, CDR2 YSYEKL.

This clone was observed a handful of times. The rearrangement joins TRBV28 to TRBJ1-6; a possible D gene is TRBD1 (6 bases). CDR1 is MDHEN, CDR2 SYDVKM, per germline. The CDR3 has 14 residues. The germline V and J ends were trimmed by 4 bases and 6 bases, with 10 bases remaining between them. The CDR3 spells CASSWGASNSPLHF. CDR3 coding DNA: TGTGCCAGCAGTTGGGGGGCAAGTAATTCACCCCTCCACTTT. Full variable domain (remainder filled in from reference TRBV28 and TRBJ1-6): DVKVTQSSRYLVKRTGEKVFLECVQDMDHENMFWYRQDPGLGLRLIYFSYDVKMKEKGDIPEGYSVSREKKERFSLILESASTNQTSMYLCASSWGASNSPLHFGNGTRLTVT.

The CDR3 region has the DNA TGTGCCAGCAGTTTTCCCCCCGGGACAGGTGTCTATGAGCAGTTCTTC. Encoded protein: CASSFPPGTGVYEQFF. The chain joins TRBV27 to TRBJ2-1; 8 nucleotides match TRBD1. The CDR3 sequence is 16 residues long. Per germline, CDR1 MNHEY and CDR2 SMNVEV (reference sequence). Trimming cost V 3 bases and J 8 bases; bases outside gene matches: 12.

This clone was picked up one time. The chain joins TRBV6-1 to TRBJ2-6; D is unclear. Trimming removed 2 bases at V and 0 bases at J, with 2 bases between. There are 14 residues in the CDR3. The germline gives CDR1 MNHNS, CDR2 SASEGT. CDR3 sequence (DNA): TGTGCCAGCAGTGAAATCTCTGGGGCCAACGTCCTGACTTTC. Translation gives CASSEISGANVLTF.

CDR3 in DNA: TGTGCCAGTTTGTTGGGACAGGGGTCCACTGAAGCTTTCTTT. As protein: CASLLGQGSTEAFF. This chain joins TRBV19 and TRBJ1-1; TRBD1 aligns across 10 bases. Germline-derived CDR1 and CDR2 are LNHDA and SQIVND (reference sequence). The CDR3 totals 14 residues. After removal of 8 bases from V and 4 bases from J, the junction contained 7 bases not matched to a gene.

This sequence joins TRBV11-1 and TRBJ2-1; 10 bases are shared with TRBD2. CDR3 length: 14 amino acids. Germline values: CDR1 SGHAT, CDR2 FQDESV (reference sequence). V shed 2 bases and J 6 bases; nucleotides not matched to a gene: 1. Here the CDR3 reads CASSLSGGANEQFF. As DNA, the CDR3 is TGTGCCAGCAGCTTAAGCGGGGGGGCCAATGAGCAGTTCTTC.

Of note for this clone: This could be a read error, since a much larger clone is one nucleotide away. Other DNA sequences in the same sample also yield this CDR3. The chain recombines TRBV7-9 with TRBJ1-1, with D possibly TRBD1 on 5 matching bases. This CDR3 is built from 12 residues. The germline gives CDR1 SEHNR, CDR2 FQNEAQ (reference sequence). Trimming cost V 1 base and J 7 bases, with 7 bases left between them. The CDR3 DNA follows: TGTGCCAGCAGCTTAGGGGGGAATGAAGCTTTCTTT. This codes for CASSLGGNEAFF.

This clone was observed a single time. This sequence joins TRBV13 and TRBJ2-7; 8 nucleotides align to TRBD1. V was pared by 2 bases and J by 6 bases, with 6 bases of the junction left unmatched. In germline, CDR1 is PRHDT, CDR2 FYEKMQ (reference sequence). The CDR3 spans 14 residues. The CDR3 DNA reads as TGTGCCAGCAGCTTACAGGGGGCAAGAGGCGAGCAGTACTTC. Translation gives CASSLQGARGEQYF.

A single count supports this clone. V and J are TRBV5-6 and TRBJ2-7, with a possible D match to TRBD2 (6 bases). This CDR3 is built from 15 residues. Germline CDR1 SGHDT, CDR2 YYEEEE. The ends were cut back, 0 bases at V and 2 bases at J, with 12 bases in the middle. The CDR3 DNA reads TGTGCCAGCAGCTTGGCCGGCGGGGACCCCTACGAGCAGTACTTC. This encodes CASSLAGGDPYEQYF. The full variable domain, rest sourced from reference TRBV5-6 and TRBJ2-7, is DAGVTQSPTHLIKTRGQQVTLRCSPKSGHDTVSWYQQALGQGPQFIFQYYEEEERQRGNFPDRFSGHQFPNYSSELNVNALLLGDSALYLCASSLAGGDPYEQYFGPGTRLTVT.

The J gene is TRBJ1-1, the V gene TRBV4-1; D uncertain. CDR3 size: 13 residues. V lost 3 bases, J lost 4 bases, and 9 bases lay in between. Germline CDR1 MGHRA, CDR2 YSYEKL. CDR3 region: CASSQGIRTEAFF. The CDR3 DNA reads TGCGCCAGCAGCCAGGGTATACGCACTGAAGCTTTCTTT.

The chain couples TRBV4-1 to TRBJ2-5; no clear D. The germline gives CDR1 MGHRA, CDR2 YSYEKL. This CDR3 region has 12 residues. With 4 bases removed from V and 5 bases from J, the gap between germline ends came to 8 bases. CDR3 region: CASSLPGETQYF. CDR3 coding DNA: TGCGCCAGCAGCCTCCCGGGCGAGACCCAGTACTTC.

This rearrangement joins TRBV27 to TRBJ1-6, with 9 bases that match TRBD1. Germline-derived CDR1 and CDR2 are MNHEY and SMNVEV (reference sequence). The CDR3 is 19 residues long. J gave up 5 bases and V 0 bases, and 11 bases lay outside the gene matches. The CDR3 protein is CASSLSHAIWTGDNSPLHF. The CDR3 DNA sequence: TGTGCCAGCAGTTTATCCCACGCAATCTGGACAGGGGATAATTCACCCCTCCACTTT.

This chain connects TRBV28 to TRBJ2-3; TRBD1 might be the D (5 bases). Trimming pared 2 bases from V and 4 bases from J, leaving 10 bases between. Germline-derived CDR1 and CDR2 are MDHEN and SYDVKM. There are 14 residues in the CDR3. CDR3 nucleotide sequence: TGTGCCAGCAGTTTAGAAAGGGGTCCAGATACGCAGTATTTT. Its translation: CASSLERGPDTQYF.

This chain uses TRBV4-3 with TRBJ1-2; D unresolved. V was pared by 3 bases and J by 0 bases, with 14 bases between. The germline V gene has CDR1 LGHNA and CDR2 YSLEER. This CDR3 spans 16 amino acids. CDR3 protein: CASSQDMGSANYGYTF. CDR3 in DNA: TGCGCCAGCAGCCAGGATATGGGTTCAGCTAACTATGGCTACACCTTC.